This entry lists 21 T cell receptor beta chains sequenced from one sample in a study of shared clonotypes between healthy human individuals. Profiling relied on immunoSEQ multiplex PCR, and the TCRdb table lists in-frame clones only, not all of them. The sample has about 2 million clones; over 85% are singletons. The naive CD8 fraction comprised CD45RO-negative cells positively selected for CCR7 and excluded terminally differentiated effector memory CD45RA+ cells. What was sequenced was naive CD8+ T cells sorted from blood. The origin of the receptors is a man between 18 and 35 years old in good health.

J is TRBJ1-2 and V is TRBV2, with 9 bases that match TRBD1. The CDR3 extends over 16 amino acids. In germline, CDR1 is SNHLY, CDR2 FYNNEI. V shed 0 bases, J shed 6 bases, and the junction held 8 bases outside the gene matches. The CDR3 DNA reads as TGTGCCAGCAGTGAAGCTCGGGACAGGGAGGTAGATGGCTACACCTTC. It specifies CASSEARDREVDGYTF.

The rearrangement joins TRBV19 to TRBJ1-2; TRBD1 aligns across 7 bases. This CDR3 comprises 13 residues. Germline CDR1 and CDR2: LNHDA and SQIVND (reference sequence). Trimming cost V 6 bases and J 3 bases; bases outside gene matches: 4. CDR3 residues: CASSQGVDYGYTF. The CDR3 DNA reads TGTGCCAGTAGCCAGGGGGTGGACTATGGCTACACCTTC.

The chain uses TRBV6-5 and TRBJ2-7, with D perhaps assigned TRBD1 or TRBD2 (5 bases each). Germline lookup yields CDR1 MNHEY and CDR2 SVGAGI. Trimming pared 6 bases from V and 0 bases from J, leaving 15 bases between. CDR3 length equals 15 residues. The CDR3 protein is CASSQGDTGSYEQYF. Here the CDR3 DNA reads TGTGCCAGCAGCCAGGGAGACACGGGCTCCTACGAGCAGTACTTC.

The chain couples TRBV29-1 to TRBJ2-1; D uncertain. V lost 6 bases, J lost 3 bases, and 6 bases lay in between. CDR3 length: 11 residues. Germline values: CDR1 SQVTM, CDR2 ANQGSEA. DNA for the CDR3: TGCAGCGTGCCTGACTACAATGAGCAGTTCTTC. This sequence encodes CSVPDYNEQFF.

This sequence joins TRBV4-3 and TRBJ2-7; D not resolved. The CDR3 loop spans 15 amino acids. Per germline, CDR1 LGHNA and CDR2 YSLEER. Trimming left V 4 bases short and J 3 bases short, with 16 bases between. CDR3 coding DNA: TGCGCCAGCAGCCTCCAGGACGGAGCCTACTACGAGCAGTACTTC. It yields the protein CASSLQDGAYYEQYF.

The chain employs TRBV5-3 and TRBJ1-6, with a weak D call TRBD1 (5 bases). TRBV5-3 is an open reading frame whose function is uncertain. The CDR3 spans 18 residues. Between the trimmed V and J ends, which lost 4 bases and 5 bases, there was a span of 22 bases. The CDR3 here is CARSLGRGPGKDNSPLHF. Written as DNA, the CDR3 is TGTGCCAGAAGCCTCGGTCGGGGACCAGGGAAGGATAATTCACCCCTCCACTTT.

The chain combines TRBV7-2 with TRBJ2-2, with D tentatively TRBD1 (5 bases). Germline V gene data show CDR1 as SGHTA and CDR2 as FQGNSA. The CDR3 loop spans 17 amino acids. Trimming stripped 1 base from V and 1 base from J, with 13 bases between. The CDR3 coding sequence is TGTGCCAGCAGCTTAGTTCCCTCCGGACAGAACACCGGGGAGCTGTTTTTT. Amino acids: CASSLVPSGQNTGELFF. Filled out from reference TRBV7-2 and TRBJ2-2, the complete variable domain reads GAGVSQSPSNKVTEKGKDVELRCDPISGHTALYWYRQSLGQGLEFLIYFQGNSAPDKSGLPSDRFSAERTGGSVSTLTIQRTQQEDSAVYLCASSLVPSGQNTGELFFGEGSRLTVL.

In the case of this clone: At the DNA level, this CDR3 is encoded by other sequences in the same sample as well. The CDR3, as DNA: TGTGCCAGCAGTTCAGGGTCGAGGGAGACCCAGTACTTC. The encoded protein is CASSSGSRETQYF. This chain uses TRBV6-5 with TRBJ2-5; TRBD1 might be the D (5 bases). Germline lookup yields CDR1 MNHEY and CDR2 SVGAGI. The CDR3 loop spans 13 amino acids. Trimming took off 4 bases at V and 5 bases at J, with 11 bases between the two ends.

The chain carries TRBV5-6 and TRBJ2-1; D gene unclear. CDR3 length: 14 amino acids. With 0 bases removed from V and 2 bases from J, the gap between germline ends came to 6 bases. Per the germline V gene, CDR1 is SGHDT and CDR2 is YYEEEE. The CDR3 coding sequence is TGTGCCAGCAGCTTGGCTTTACCCTACAATGAGCAGTTCTTC. Translation: CASSLALPYNEQFF.

The chain is built from TRBV13 and TRBJ1-2; D gene unclear. Trimming shortened V by 1 base and J by 5 bases, and 5 bases separated the two germline ends. Germline loops: CDR1 PRHDT, CDR2 FYEKMQ (reference sequence). This CDR3 has 12 amino acids. The CDR3 loop is CASSLDAYGYTF. In DNA, the CDR3 is TGTGCCAGCAGCTTAGACGCATATGGCTACACCTTC.

The chain couples TRBV19 to TRBJ1-5, with D unclear. V was clipped by 6 bases and J by 2 bases, with 11 bases between them. The CDR3 has 14 residues. Germline loops: CDR1 LNHDA, CDR2 SQIVND (reference sequence). DNA of the CDR3: TGTGCCAGTAGGGCCTATGAGGGCAATCAGCCCCAGCATTTT. This gives the protein CASRAYEGNQPQHF.

The chain is built from TRBV6-1 and TRBJ2-7; D is undetermined. This CDR3 contains 10 residues. Germline CDR1 MNHNS, CDR2 SASEGT. V lost 7 bases to trimming and J lost 3 bases, with 4 bases between them. CDR3 protein: CASKGYEQYF. Written as DNA, the CDR3 is TGTGCCAGCAAGGGCTACGAGCAGTACTTC.

The chain couples TRBV7-6 to TRBJ2-3; 7 nucleotides align to TRBD2. Per the germline V gene, CDR1 is SGHVS and CDR2 is FNYEAQ. The V gene end was trimmed by 5 bases and the J gene end by 6 bases; junction bases not matched to a gene: 8. The CDR3 runs 14 residues. The CDR3 region is CASSPGGEGDTQYF. Written as DNA, the CDR3 is TGTGCCAGCAGCCCGGGAGGAGAGGGGGATACGCAGTATTTT.

This CDR3 is CASSQGQGATSDEQFF. As DNA, the CDR3 is TGTGCCAGCAGCCAAGGACAGGGGGCGACTTCTGATGAGCAGTTCTTC. V and J are TRBV7-9 and TRBJ2-1; 11 bases are a match to TRBD1. The CDR3 has 16 amino acids. J lost 8 bases, V lost 5 bases, and 11 bases had no gene match. Germline CDR1 reads SEHNR; CDR2 reads FQNEAQ (reference sequence).

The chain carries TRBV7-9 and TRBJ1-6, with a weak D call TRBD1 (5 bases). Looked up from germline, CDR1 is SEHNR and CDR2 is FQNEAQ (reference sequence). Trimming took off 1 base at V and 7 bases at J, with 14 bases between the two ends. The CDR3 totals 16 residues. The CDR3 loop is CASSLGWPGQNSPLHF. The CDR3 DNA follows: TGTGCCAGCAGCTTAGGATGGCCAGGGCAAAATTCACCCCTCCACTTT.

This clone appeared a few times. This is likely a read error, given that the CDR3 carries no conserved phenylalanine or tryptophan at its end. The limits of the CDR3 on the DNA are not certain, so only TCRdb's listed CDR3 is given. V usage is TRBV10-1 and J usage is TRBJ1-2; the table's D call, TRBD1, has no DNA check behind it. The CDR3 is 8 residues long, counting both termini. The V gene's germline CDR1 is WNHNN and CDR2 SYGVQD (reference sequence). CDR3 sequence reads: CASSPGGP.

The V gene is TRBV5-6, the J gene TRBJ1-2, with D hard to call. The CDR3 spans 14 residues. Germline V gives CDR1 SGHDT, CDR2 YYEEEE. Trimming cost V 0 bases and J 4 bases, with 10 bases left between them. The CDR3 reads CASSLGGSAYGYTF. The DNA of the CDR3 is TGTGCCAGCAGCTTGGGGGGTTCAGCCTATGGCTACACCTTC.

J is TRBJ2-7 and V is TRBV5-4; D uncertain. CDR1 is SGHNT and CDR2 is YYREEE in the germline V gene (reference sequence). Trimming left V 5 bases short and J 7 bases short, with 13 bases between. This CDR3 region has 12 residues. CDR3 amino acids: CASRFDLAEQYF. In nucleotides, the CDR3 is TGTGCCAGCAGATTCGATCTGGCTGAGCAGTACTTC.

Comment on this clone: Other DNA sequences in this sample translate to the same CDR3. The chain is built from TRBV9 and TRBJ2-2, with D unclear. This CDR3 region has 12 residues. Germline V lookup: CDR1 SGDLS, CDR2 YYNGEE. Trimming left V 2 bases short and J 6 bases short, with 5 bases between. CDR3 sequence: CASSVDPGELFF. CDR3 nucleotides: TGTGCCAGCAGCGTGGACCCCGGGGAGCTGTTTTTT. The whole variable domain, filled in from reference TRBV9 and TRBJ2-2, reads DSGVTQTPKHLITATGQRVTLRCSPRSGDLSVYWYQQSLDQGLQFLIQYYNGEERAKGNILERFSAQQFPDLHSELNLSSLELGDSALYFCASSVDPGELFFGEGSRLTVL.

Notes on this clone: One end of the junction does not line up with germline, which may come from a read error. The genes are TRBV6-6 and TRBJ1-3; a possible D gene is TRBD1 (5 bases). CDR3 length equals 14 residues. Germline CDR1 MNHNY, CDR2 SVGAGI (reference sequence). CDR3 in amino acids: CASSPGPPGNTIYF. The CDR3 nucleotides are TGTGCCAGCAGTCCGGGACCCCCTGGGAACACCATATATTTT.

The chain is built from TRBV6-5 and TRBJ2-5; the D gene is possibly TRBD1 (5 bases). Germline loops: CDR1 MNHEY, CDR2 SVGAGI. V lost 6 bases to trimming and J lost 0 bases, with 8 bases between them. The CDR3 has 13 amino acids. The CDR3 region is CASSQGYQETQYF. The CDR3 bases are TGTGCCAGCAGCCAGGGTTACCAAGAGACCCAGTACTTC.